The clone carrying this TCR beta chain was found a few times. The antigen is undetermined. cDNA synthesis used the whole RNA isolate, giving expressed TCRB sequences. Some clones are missing from TCRdb's copy, which holds only in-frame ones; the method was immunoSEQ multiplex PCR. The sample shows about 360,000 clones, roughly 12% of them seen only once. This entry belongs to a study of beta chain features in type 1 diabetes. Study-level points and caveats: It was possible that PCR favored shorter templates, equally so in patients and controls. The study found moderately but significantly shorter TCRB CDR3s in all four CD4+ subsets of Type 1 diabetes patients.

Via CD45RO/CCR7/CD25/CD127/CD95/CD27, cells of the CD4+ naive, central memory, regulatory and stem cell-like memory subsets were sorted. Sorted populations all exceeded 98% purity. Trimming stripped 6 bases from V and 5 bases from J, with 16 bases between. The CDR3 is 13 residues long. Germline V gene data show CDR1 as SQVTM and CDR2 as ANQGSEA. This receptor was taken from a man aged 18 to 35 in good health. The sequenced material came from naive CD4+ T cells from blood. The rearrangement links TRBV29-1 to TRBJ2-5; TRBD2 is a possible D gene (5 bases). The DNA for the CDR3 is TGCAGCGTCGTAAGGACTCCGAGGGAGACCCAGTACTTC. Its protein is CSVVRTPRETQYF. Supplemented by reference TRBV29-1 and TRBJ2-5, the full variable domain reads SAVISQKPSRDICQRGTSLTIQCQVDSQVTMMFWYRQQPGQSLTLIATANQGSEATYESGFVIDKFPISRPNLTFSTLTVSNMSPEDSSIYLCSVVRTPRETQYFGPGTRLLVL.